The T cell receptor beta chain described here comes from a study of T cell responses to AZD1222 COVID-19 vaccine (dated by TCRdb to about 2021). Concerning the study at large: AZD1222 recipients given second doses at about 4 weeks or at about 12 weeks were pooled, since spike-specific TCR depth and breadth were not found to differ between the two schedules. Trial participants were enrolled by age into subgroups of 18-55, 56-69 and 70-plus years, and about 150, 27 and 61 TCR-sequenced participants, respectively, were included in these subgroups. A total of over 230 trial participants underwent TCR sequencing, of whom nearly 210 received two doses of AZD1222 and some 26 received two doses of the MenACWY control vaccine.

Read against the paper, the sample's time point label means: baseline before first vaccination. Vaccinee samples came from UK trials COV001 and COV002, including a single-blind randomized controlled phase 2/3 trial of AZD1222 (ChAdOx1 nCoV-19) in healthy adults. For TCRbeta chain sequencing, PBMC samples from trial participants were taken at day 0 and at day 28 after the second dose. Germline trimming amounts to 5 bases on V and 4 bases on J, with 7 as the count of junction bases outside the gene matches. Including cysteine and phenylalanine, the CDR3 has 17 amino acids. Kept here is only the CDR3 DNA, which spans 51 bases and is read in frame from base 1. The germline V gene encodes CDR1 LNHDA and CDR2 SQIVND (reference sequence). Remarks on this clone: The clone's antigen remains unknown. One base away there is no much larger clone; base qualities are not given.

Results the study describes overall, beyond this receptor: After two AZD1222 doses, spike-specific TCR breadth and depth were significantly higher than at day 0 and than in MenACWY recipients. Conclusions about previously exposed vaccinees are limited, since just five or six AZD1222 recipients were seropositive for SARS-CoV-2 at baseline. The 56-69-year group was small, and its depth increase did not reach significance, likely because of low power. Reportedly, close to half of the unique spike-specific TCRs recognized epitopes lying outside the regions that are mutated in the B.1.351 and B.1.1.7 variants. Most participants were white British and females outnumbered males, and the authors suggested that clonal diversity may have been underestimated. No day 14 peak-response samples were available, so repertoires were characterized only after the peak T cell response. The vaccine-associated CD4 TCRs covered the entire spike protein, and the dominant responses fell in regions 160-218 and 743-854.

The CDR3 regions of human TCRbeta chains were subjected to immunosequencing. The study's processing was this. TCRs in the repertoires were matched against a reference library of SARS-CoV-2-specific TCRs that had been generated with the MIRA antigen-specificity platform. Breadth meant the fraction of unique TCRs that were SARS-CoV-2-associated, whereas depth meant the fraction of total T cells that were SARS-CoV-2-associated. Using the MIRA data, each spike-specific TCR was mapped to the spike region that the TCR reacts to and placed in a CD4 or CD8 class. Log10-transformed breadth and depth values were compared by one-way ANOVA with Sidak's multiple comparisons tests. TCRdb stores this immuneACCESS table with in-frame sequences only. Part of the clones is absent; in the studies checked, under half of the shortfall reflects unresolved V genes, and no reason is known for the rest. The DNA was the basis for D and trimming; V, J and clone size are from that table. The sample table lists 150,000 to 200,000 clones, 88% of them with a count of one. The ten most abundant clones make up roughly 0.5% of the sample.

The TCR sequence derives from an adult in good health. Sequences were derived from peripheral blood, sampled on day 0 of AZD1222 vaccination. The chain was built from TRBV19 and TRBJ2-1; TRBD2 agrees with 14 junctional bases. The base sequence is TGTGCCAGTAGTGTGACTAGCGGGAGGGCTGGTTACAATGAGCAGTTCTTC. Its protein is CASSVTSGRAGYNEQFF.